In this sample, the clone carrying this T cell receptor (beta chain) turned up a few times. Its specificity is unknown. Germline V gene sequence: CDR1 GTSNPN, CDR2 SVGIG (reference sequence). The CDR3 is 17 amino acids. Between the trimmed V and J ends, which lost 0 bases and 1 base, there was a span of 16 bases. This sample stems from a study of beta chain features in type 1 diabetes. Expressed TCRB transcripts were sequenced because the entire RNA isolate underwent reverse transcription. Sequencing used immunoSEQ multiplex PCR; TCRdb keeps in-frame clones, though not all of them. The sample consists of roughly 180,000 clones, approximately 8.1% of them appearing once. Per donor, one heparinised blood draw averaged roughly 110 mL. Once sorted, every population was more than 95% pure. Study conclusions and caveats: Significant though moderate, a shortening of TCRB CDR3s appeared in all four CD4+ subsets of Type 1 diabetes patients. Patients' naive, central memory and Treg TCRB repertoires seemed closer to one another than those of healthy donors. Patients and controls would be equally affected if PCR favored shorter templates.

The chain has TRBV30 and TRBJ1-5, with unresolved D. The sequencing sample was made of central memory CD4+ T cells from blood. This clonotype was obtained from a man between 18 and 35 years old with type 1 diabetes. The CDR3 DNA sequence: TGTGCCTGGAGTGTGGGTAGGAGAGGGTTGAGCAATCAGCCCCAGCATTTT. Its protein product is CAWSVGRRGLSNQPQHF.